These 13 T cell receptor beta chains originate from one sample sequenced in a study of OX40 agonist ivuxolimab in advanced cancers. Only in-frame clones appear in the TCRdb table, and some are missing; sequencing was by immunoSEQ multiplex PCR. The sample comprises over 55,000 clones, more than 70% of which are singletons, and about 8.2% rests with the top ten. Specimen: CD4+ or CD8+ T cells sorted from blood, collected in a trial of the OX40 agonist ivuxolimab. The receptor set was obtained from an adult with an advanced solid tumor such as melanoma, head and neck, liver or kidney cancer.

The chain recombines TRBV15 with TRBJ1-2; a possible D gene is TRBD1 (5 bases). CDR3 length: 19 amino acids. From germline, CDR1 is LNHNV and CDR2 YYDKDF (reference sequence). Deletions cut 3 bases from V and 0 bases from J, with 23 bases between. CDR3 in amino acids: CATSRGGTPRASTNYGYTF. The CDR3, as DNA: TGTGCCACCAGCAGGGGCGGGACTCCAAGGGCCTCAACTAACTATGGCTACACCTTC.

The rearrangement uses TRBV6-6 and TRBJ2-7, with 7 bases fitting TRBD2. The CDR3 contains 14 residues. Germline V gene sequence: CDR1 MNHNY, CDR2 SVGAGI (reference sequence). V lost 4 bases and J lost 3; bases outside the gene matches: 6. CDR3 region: CASSSSAGDYEQYF. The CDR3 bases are TGTGCCAGCAGTTCGTCGGCGGGGGACTACGAGCAGTACTTC.

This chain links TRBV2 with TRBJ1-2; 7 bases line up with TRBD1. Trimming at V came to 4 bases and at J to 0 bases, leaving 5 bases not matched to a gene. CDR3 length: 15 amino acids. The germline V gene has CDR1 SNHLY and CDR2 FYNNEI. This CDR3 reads CASSGEGAANYGYTF. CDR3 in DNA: TGTGCCAGCAGTGGAGAGGGGGCGGCTAACTATGGCTACACCTTC. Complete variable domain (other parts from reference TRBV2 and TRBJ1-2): EPEVTQTPSHQVTQMGQEVILRCVPISNHLYFYWYRQILGQKVEFLVSFYNNEISEKSEIFDDQFSVERPDGSNFTLKIRSTKLEDSAMYFCASSGEGAANYGYTFGSGTRLTVV.

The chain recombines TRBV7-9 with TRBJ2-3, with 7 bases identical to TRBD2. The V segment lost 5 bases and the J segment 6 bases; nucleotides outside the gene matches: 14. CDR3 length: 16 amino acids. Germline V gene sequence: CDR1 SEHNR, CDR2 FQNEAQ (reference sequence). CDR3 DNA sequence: TGTGCCAGCAGCCCGACCCGTGGCGGGAGCTTGGATACGCAGTATTTT. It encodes CASSPTRGGSLDTQYF. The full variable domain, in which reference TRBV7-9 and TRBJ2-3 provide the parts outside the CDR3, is DTGVSQNPRHKITKRGQNVTFRCDPISEHNRLYWYRQTLGQGPEFLTYFQNEAQLEKSRLLSDRFSAERPKGSFSTLEIQRTEQGDSAMYLCASSPTRGGSLDTQYFGPGTRLTVL.

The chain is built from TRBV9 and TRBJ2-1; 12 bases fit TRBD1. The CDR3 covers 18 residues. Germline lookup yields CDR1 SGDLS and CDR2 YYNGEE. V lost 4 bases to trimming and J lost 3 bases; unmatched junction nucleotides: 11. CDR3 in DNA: TGTGCCAGCAGCCGCGGGACCGGGACAGGGGGCCTCTACAATGAGCAGTTCTTC. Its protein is CASSRGTGTGGLYNEQFF.

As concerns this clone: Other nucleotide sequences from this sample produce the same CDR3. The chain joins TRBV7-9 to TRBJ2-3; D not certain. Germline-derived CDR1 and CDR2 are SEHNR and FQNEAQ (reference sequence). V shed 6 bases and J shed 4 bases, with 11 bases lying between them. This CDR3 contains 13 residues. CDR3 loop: CASSPKGPDTQYF. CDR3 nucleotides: TGTGCCAGCAGTCCGAAGGGCCCAGATACGCAGTATTTT.

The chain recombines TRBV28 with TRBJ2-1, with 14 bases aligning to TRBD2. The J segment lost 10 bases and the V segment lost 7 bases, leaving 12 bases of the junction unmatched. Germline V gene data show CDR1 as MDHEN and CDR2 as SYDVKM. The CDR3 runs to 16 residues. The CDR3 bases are TGTGCCAGCACCCCTCCCGGACTAGCGGGAGGCCTGGAGCAGTTCTTC. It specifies CASTPPGLAGGLEQFF.

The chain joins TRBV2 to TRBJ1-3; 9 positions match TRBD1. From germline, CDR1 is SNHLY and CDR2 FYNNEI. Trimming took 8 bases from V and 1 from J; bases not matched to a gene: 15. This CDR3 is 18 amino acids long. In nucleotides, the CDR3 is TGTGCCAGCGATCCCGGGACAGGGCGCTCACTTTCTGGAAACACCATATATTTT. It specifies CASDPGTGRSLSGNTIYF.

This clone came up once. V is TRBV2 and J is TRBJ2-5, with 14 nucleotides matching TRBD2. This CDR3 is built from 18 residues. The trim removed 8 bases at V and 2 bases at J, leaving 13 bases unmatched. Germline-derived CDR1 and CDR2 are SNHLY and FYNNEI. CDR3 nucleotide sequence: TGTGCCAGCGAACATCCATCCGGGACTAGCGGGGGACAAGAGACCCAGTACTTC. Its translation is CASEHPSGTSGGQETQYF.

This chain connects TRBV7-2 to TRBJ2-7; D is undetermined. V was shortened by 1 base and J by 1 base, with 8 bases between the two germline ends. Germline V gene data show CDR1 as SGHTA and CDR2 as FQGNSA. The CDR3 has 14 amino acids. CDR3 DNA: TGTGCCAGCAGCTTAGTGGGCGGTTCCTACGAGCAGTACTTC. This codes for CASSLVGGSYEQYF.

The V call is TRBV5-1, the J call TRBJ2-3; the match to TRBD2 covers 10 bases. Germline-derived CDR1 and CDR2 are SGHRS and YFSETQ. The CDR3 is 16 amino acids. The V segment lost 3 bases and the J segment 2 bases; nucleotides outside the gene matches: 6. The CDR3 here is CASSSLAGGVTDTQYF. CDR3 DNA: TGCGCCAGCAGCTCATTAGCGGGGGGCGTCACAGATACGCAGTATTTT. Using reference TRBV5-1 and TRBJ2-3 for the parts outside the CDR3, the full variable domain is KAGVTQTPRYLIKTRGQQVTLSCSPISGHRSVSWYQQTPGQGLQFLFEYFSETQRNKGNFPGRFSGRQFSNSRSEMNVSTLELGDSALYLCASSSLAGGVTDTQYFGPGTRLTVL.

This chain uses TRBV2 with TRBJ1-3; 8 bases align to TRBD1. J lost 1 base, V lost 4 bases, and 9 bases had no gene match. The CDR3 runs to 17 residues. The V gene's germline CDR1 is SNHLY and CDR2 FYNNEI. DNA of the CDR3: TGTGCCAGCAGTGCCACGGGACAGGCCTATTCTGGAAACACCATATATTTT. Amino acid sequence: CASSATGQAYSGNTIYF.

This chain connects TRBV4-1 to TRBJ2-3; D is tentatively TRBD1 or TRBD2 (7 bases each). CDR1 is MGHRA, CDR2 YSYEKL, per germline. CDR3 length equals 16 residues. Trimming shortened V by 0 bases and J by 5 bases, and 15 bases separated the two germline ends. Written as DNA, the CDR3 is TGCGCCAGCAGCCAAGACGGCCAGGGGGGGAGAGATACGCAGTATTTT. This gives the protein CASSQDGQGGRDTQYF.